This TCR beta chain came from a study of T cells in localized non-small cell lung cancer. General study findings and limits: Peak T cell clonality was found in uninvolved adjacent lung, exceeding tumor.

The protocol was immunoSEQ multiplex PCR, while the TCRdb copy is restricted to in-frame clones and leaves out a portion. The sample records around 39,000 clones, approximately 88% being singletons. Points on this clone: Its antigen is currently unknown.

Per germline, CDR1 MNHEY and CDR2 SMNVEV (reference sequence). This CDR3 has 13 residues. Trimming took 3 bases from V and 6 from J, leaving 12 bases between them. The V call is TRBV27, the J call TRBJ2-7, with D possibly TRBD1 on 6 matching bases. This specimen was peripheral blood, taken before any cancer treatment. This sequence originates from a woman between 35 and 70 years old with stage I lung adenocarcinoma. The DNA of the CDR3 is TGTGCCAGCAGTTTGCTACAGGGATCCGAGCAGTACTTC. It encodes CASSLLQGSEQYF.